This TCR beta chain originates from a study of blood T cells in healthy people across ages. Whole-study context: With template switching, about one barcoded beta molecule was captured per two T cells.

It was with a sample-barcoded 5' primer and a J-beta primer mix that a second PCR of roughly 7 to 11 cycles was run. TCRdb used MiXCR to reprocess the 5' RACE reads, holding one entry per CDR3 protein. The sample has about 1.5 million distinct CDR3 sequences, under 55% seen once. Germline assignment: CDR1 DFQATT and CDR2 SNEGSKA (reference sequence). CDR3 length: 15 residues. The V end was cut by 3 bases, the J end by 2 bases, with 16 bases between. There were at least 5 micrograms of total RNA extracted from every sample. Regarding this clonotype: What it binds is not known.

General study results and limits: Estimates of total diversity, which came from one million sequenced T cells, were considered to be underestimates. The study lacked donor CMV status, which possibly confounded expanded clonotype changes.

The specimen sequenced was blood. The TCR comes from a woman between 18 and 30 years old in good health. The chain is built from TRBV20-1 and TRBJ1-1, with a possible D match to TRBD1 (6 bases). Here the CDR3 reads CSASDFGGGNTEAFF. The CDR3 coding sequence is TGCAGTGCTAGTGACTTCGGAGGGGGAAACACTGAAGCTTTCTTT.